This T cell receptor beta chain stems from a study of graft-versus-host responses after intestinal transplantation. Germline-derived CDR1 and CDR2 are MNHNS and SASEGT. With 8 bases clipped from V and 4 bases from J, the junction kept 5 bases outside the gene matches. The CDR3 is 13 amino acids. This table comes from immunoSEQ multiplex PCR, and its TCRdb copy is limited to in-frame clones, with some not included. The table records 85,000 to 100,000 clones, about 93% of them present only once. For this clone: Its matching antigen is unknown.

Study outcomes and limitations: GvH clones turned up in recipient marrow; some had shown up first in ileum or blood.

The sequences come from unstimulated CD4+ T cells sorted from spleen or lymph node cells, collected before intestinal transplant. The receptor comes from a human donor who received an intestinal transplant. This rearrangement joins TRBV6-1 to TRBJ1-2; TRBD1 matches 9 bases. The CDR3 DNA reads TGTGCCAGCCGACAGGGGGACCGCTATGGCTACACCTTC. This sequence encodes CASRQGDRYGYTF.